This T cell receptor beta chain was identified in a study of CD8 T cells in ankylosing spondylitis. This clonotype was found many times. Its antigen is not identified. Notes on the study in general: There was reportedly significant enrichment of clones that were disease-linked in matched ankylosing spondylitis synovial fluid. Characteristic of ankylosing spondylitis blood, it appeared, was a TCR beta motif comprising roughly eight highly homologous variants. Disease-linked clones bore a CD8+ phenotype, appearing relatively rarely in peripheral blood.

Making use of molecular barcodes, quantitative 5'-RACE generated TCR beta libraries. TCRdb analysed the 5' RACE reads with MiXCR anew, one entry per CDR3 protein. The data show approximately 300,000 distinct CDR3 sequences, with around 20% seen just once and about 4% held by the top ten. Between the trimmed V and J ends, which lost 0 bases and 0 bases, there was a span of 8 bases. The V gene's germline CDR1 is MNHEY and CDR2 SVGAGI. The CDR3 extends over 15 amino acids. This TCR came from a female donor with ankylosing spondylitis or in good health (not recorded which). Sequencing was performed on blood, either unsorted or a sorted T cell fraction (not recorded which). The chain employs TRBV6-5 and TRBJ1-2, with D uncertain. The CDR3 DNA sequence: TGTGCCAGCAGTTACTCCGGTGGGGCTAACTATGGCTACACCTTC. It is translated as CASSYSGGANYGYTF.